Listed here are 21 T cell receptor beta chains from one sample, sequenced in a study of cytomegalovirus exposure and HLA in healthy donors. Primers: 60 Vbeta forward and 13 Jbeta reverse. Assay: immunoSEQ multiplex PCR; the TCRdb copy retains only in-frame clones and omits some. The table shows some 160,000 clones, with roughly 80% occurring only once. Sequences were obtained from PBMCs. Receptors were obtained from a man aged 50 to 60 in good health and CMV-seropositive.

In its sample, this clone was seen once. The chain employs TRBV7-3 and TRBJ1-5; possible D gene TRBD1, 5 bases. Germline CDR1 and CDR2: SGHTA and FQGTGA. CDR3 size: 13 residues. The V end was cut by 3 bases, the J end by 5 bases, with 8 bases between. In DNA form, the CDR3 reads TGTGCCAGCAGCTTCGACAGATATCAGCCCCAGCATTTT. Its translation: CASSFDRYQPQHF.

This sequence joins TRBV7-8 and TRBJ2-1, with 8 bases matching TRBD2. Germline V gives CDR1 SGHVS, CDR2 FQNEAQ. V gave up 4 bases and J gave up 4 bases; unmatched junction bases: 9. CDR3 length equals 16 residues. The CDR3: CASSSTSRLAYNEQFF. The CDR3 region has the DNA TGTGCCAGCAGCTCTACCTCCCGACTAGCGTACAATGAGCAGTTCTTC.

The chain uses TRBV7-8 and TRBJ2-7, with 8 bases matching TRBD2. This CDR3 contains 15 residues. The germline V gene has CDR1 SGHVS and CDR2 FQNEAQ. Unmatched junction bases numbered 6, after V lost 5 bases and J lost 0 bases. CDR3 amino acids: CASSLLAGFSYEQYF. In DNA form, the CDR3 reads TGTGCCAGCAGCCTTCTAGCGGGCTTCTCCTACGAGCAGTACTTC.

This clone was seen only a few times. The V and J genes are TRBV5-1 and TRBJ2-7; 7 bases are a match to TRBD1. J lost 0 bases, V lost 3 bases, and 3 bases had no gene match. Germline CDR1 reads SGHRS; CDR2 reads YFSETQ. This CDR3 region has 14 residues. CDR3 sequence (DNA): TGCGCCAGCAGCTGGAACAGGGGCTCCTACGAGCAGTACTTC. Residues: CASSWNRGSYEQYF. The complete variable domain, with remaining parts taken from reference TRBV5-1 and TRBJ2-7, reads KAGVTQTPRYLIKTRGQQVTLSCSPISGHRSVSWYQQTPGQGLQFLFEYFSETQRNKGNFPGRFSGRQFSNSRSEMNVSTLELGDSALYLCASSWNRGSYEQYFGPGTRLTVT.

The genes are TRBV30 and TRBJ1-2; a weak D match, TRBD1 (5 bases). This CDR3 contains 13 residues. Looked up from germline, CDR1 is GTSNPN and CDR2 is SVGIG (reference sequence). V lost 0 bases, J lost 5 bases, and 10 bases lay in between. Here the CDR3 DNA reads TGTGCCTGGAGTGTAAGGGGCCCTTATGGCTACACCTTC. Its protein product is CAWSVRGPYGYTF.

The V gene is TRBV6-5, the J gene TRBJ1-1; D is unresolved. V gave up 5 bases and J gave up 0 bases, with 13 bases separating them. This CDR3 has 15 residues. Germline loops: CDR1 MNHEY, CDR2 SVGAGI. The CDR3 DNA reads TGTGCCAGCAGTCTCACTACAATCTTGAACACTGAAGCTTTCTTT. It encodes CASSLTTILNTEAFF.

The rearrangement joins TRBV5-1 to TRBJ1-3; TRBD1 agrees at 7 bases. The trim removed 0 bases at V and 2 bases at J, leaving 5 bases unmatched. The length of the CDR3 is 16 residues. CDR1 and CDR2 from the germline V gene are SGHRS and YFSETQ. The CDR3 sequence: CASSLGDRATGNTIYF. CDR3 nucleotides: TGCGCCAGCAGCTTGGGTGACAGGGCCACTGGAAACACCATATATTTT.

This clone was detected once. J is TRBJ2-3 and V is TRBV4-2; D is perhaps TRBD2 (5 bases). This CDR3 has 15 residues. V lost 0 bases and J 5 bases, leaving 12 bases between the germline ends. Germline assignment: CDR1 LGHNA and CDR2 YNFKEQ. CDR3 nucleotides: TGTGCCAGCAGCCAAGAGGTGGGAGTTCTAGATACGCAGTATTTT. This encodes CASSQEVGVLDTQYF.

The CDR3 protein is CASSQVPGGRDTQYF. CDR3 DNA: TGCGCCAGCAGCCAAGTTCCGGGAGGAAGAGATACGCAGTATTTT. The rearrangement joins TRBV4-3 to TRBJ2-3, with 7 bases lining up with TRBD2. After removal of 1 base from V and 5 bases from J, the junction contained 6 bases not matched to a gene. This CDR3 is 15 amino acids long. Germline loops: CDR1 LGHNA, CDR2 YSLEER.

The chain joins TRBV6-6 to TRBJ1-1; D is unresolved. The germline V gene has CDR1 MNHNY and CDR2 SVGAGI (reference sequence). This CDR3 spans 13 amino acids. V was shortened by 7 bases and J by 0 bases, with 9 bases between the two germline ends. The CDR3 DNA reads as TGTGCCAGCACAGACGAGGTGAACACTGAAGCTTTCTTT. This codes for CASTDEVNTEAFF.

The chain joins TRBV7-8 to TRBJ2-1; D possibly corresponds to TRBD2 (6 bases). V dropped 0 bases and J dropped 3 bases, with 9 bases sitting between them. In germline, CDR1 is SGHVS, CDR2 FQNEAQ. There are 15 residues in the CDR3. The chain's CDR3 is CASSLAAGYYNEQFF. The CDR3 DNA follows: TGTGCCAGCAGCTTAGCAGCGGGTTACTACAATGAGCAGTTCTTC.

The chain is built from TRBV28 and TRBJ1-4; weak D call: TRBD1 (5 bases). The CDR3 is 16 amino acids. Germline V gives CDR1 MDHEN, CDR2 SYDVKM. Trimming took off 5 bases at V and 4 bases at J, with 17 bases between the two ends. Written as DNA, the CDR3 is TGTGCCAGCAGTATCCGGACTTGGGGGGGTAATGAAAAACTGTTTTTT. It specifies CASSIRTWGGNEKLFF.

This clone was found a few times. The rearrangement joins TRBV5-1 to TRBJ1-3, with 8 bases that match TRBD1. Germline CDR1 SGHRS, CDR2 YFSETQ. The CDR3 covers 14 residues. Trimming removed 4 bases from V and 4 bases from J; junction bases left unmatched: 4. This CDR3 reads CASSLGTGGNTIYF. CDR3 sequence (DNA): TGCGCCAGCAGCCTTGGGACAGGAGGAAACACCATATATTTT.

This clone has a handful of counts. The CDR3 loop reads CASSLLAGAYEQYF. The CDR3 DNA reads TGTGCCAGCAGTTTACTAGCGGGGGCCTACGAGCAGTACTTC. The chain couples TRBV28 to TRBJ2-7; TRBD2 aligns across 10 bases. Germline CDR1 and CDR2: MDHEN and SYDVKM. CDR3 length equals 14 residues. Germline trimming cut 2 bases from V and 2 bases from J; bases unmatched to any gene: 0. Full variable domain (missing parts from reference TRBV28 and TRBJ2-7): DVKVTQSSRYLVKRTGEKVFLECVQDMDHENMFWYRQDPGLGLRLIYFSYDVKMKEKGDIPEGYSVSREKKERFSLILESASTNQTSMYLCASSLLAGAYEQYFGPGTRLTVT.

The CDR3 protein is CASRVRGRNTEAFF. The CDR3 DNA is TGTGCCAGCAGGGTCAGGGGAAGGAACACTGAAGCTTTCTTT. The J gene is TRBJ1-1, the V gene TRBV28; D is possibly TRBD1 (6 bases). Per germline, CDR1 MDHEN and CDR2 SYDVKM. CDR3 size: 14 residues. Trimming cost V 6 bases and J 1 base, with 12 bases left between them.

The CDR3 reads CASSYRGRGINGYTF. In DNA, the CDR3 is TGTGCCAGCAGTTACAGGGGGCGCGGGATAAATGGCTACACCTTC. The chain is built from TRBV6-5 and TRBJ1-2; 7 positions match TRBD1. Trimming removed 2 bases from V and 6 bases from J; junction bases left unmatched: 9. The CDR3 loop spans 15 amino acids. Germline-derived CDR1 and CDR2 are MNHEY and SVGAGI.

The chain links TRBV4-1 to TRBJ2-1; 12 positions agree with TRBD2. The length of the CDR3 is 18 residues. V dropped 1 base and J dropped 8; count of bases not matched to a gene: 12. Germline CDR1 and CDR2: MGHRA and YSYEKL. CDR3 amino acids: CASSQGGLAGGPLDEQFF. In DNA, the CDR3 is TGCGCCAGCAGCCAAGGGGGCCTAGCGGGGGGGCCTTTGGATGAGCAGTTCTTC.

The genes are TRBV18 and TRBJ2-5; 8 bases agree with TRBD1. The DNA matches TRBJ2-7 better at its end, which makes the J call doubtful. CDR1 is KGHSH, CDR2 LQKENI, per germline. The length of the CDR3 is 14 residues. DNA for the CDR3: TGTGCCAGCTCACCGTCAACAGGGGGATACGAGCAGTACTTC. Residues: CASSPSTGGYEQYF.

In its sample, this clone was seen once. The chain recombines TRBV30 with TRBJ2-7; D may be TRBD1 (7 bases). Trimming shortened V by 0 bases and J by 4 bases, and 16 bases separated the two germline ends. There are 15 residues in the CDR3. Germline assignment: CDR1 GTSNPN and CDR2 SVGIG (reference sequence). The DNA of the CDR3 is TGTGCCTGGAGTGTAGGGCAGGGGGGCTGGTACGAGCAGTACTTC. Translating gives CAWSVGQGGWYEQYF.

This clone was detected only once. The chain couples TRBV4-1 to TRBJ2-5; 10 bases match TRBD2. The DNA end is more similar to TRBJ2-7, so the J call may be wrong. Germline values: CDR1 MGHRA, CDR2 YSYEKL. The CDR3 is made up of 16 amino acids. This CDR3 reads CASSRSSGGQGYEQYF. CDR3 nucleotide sequence: TGCGCCAGCAGCCGGTCTAGCGGGGGCCAAGGCTACGAGCAGTACTTC.

This clone occurred once. The CDR3: CASSFPGDRAYEQYF. The CDR3 DNA follows: TGTGCCAGCAGCTTCCCCGGGGACAGGGCCTACGAGCAGTACTTC. V gene TRBV11-2 combines with J gene TRBJ2-7, with 9 positions matching TRBD1. Germline loops: CDR1 SGHAT, CDR2 FQNNGV. This CDR3 spans 15 amino acids. V shed 3 bases, J shed 2 bases, and the junction held 5 bases outside the gene matches.